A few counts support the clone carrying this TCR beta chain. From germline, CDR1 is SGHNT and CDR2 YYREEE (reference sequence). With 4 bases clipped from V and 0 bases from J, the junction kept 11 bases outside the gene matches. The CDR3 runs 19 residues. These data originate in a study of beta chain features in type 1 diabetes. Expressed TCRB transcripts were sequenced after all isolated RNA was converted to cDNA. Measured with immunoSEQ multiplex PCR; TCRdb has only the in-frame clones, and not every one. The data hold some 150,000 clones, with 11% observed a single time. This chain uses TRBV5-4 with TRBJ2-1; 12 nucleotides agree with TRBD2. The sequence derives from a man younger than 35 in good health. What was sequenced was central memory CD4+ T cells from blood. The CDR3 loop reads CASSPGLAGLLGSYNEQFF. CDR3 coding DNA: TGTGCCAGCAGCCCGGGACTAGCGGGCCTATTAGGCTCCTACAATGAGCAGTTCTTC.